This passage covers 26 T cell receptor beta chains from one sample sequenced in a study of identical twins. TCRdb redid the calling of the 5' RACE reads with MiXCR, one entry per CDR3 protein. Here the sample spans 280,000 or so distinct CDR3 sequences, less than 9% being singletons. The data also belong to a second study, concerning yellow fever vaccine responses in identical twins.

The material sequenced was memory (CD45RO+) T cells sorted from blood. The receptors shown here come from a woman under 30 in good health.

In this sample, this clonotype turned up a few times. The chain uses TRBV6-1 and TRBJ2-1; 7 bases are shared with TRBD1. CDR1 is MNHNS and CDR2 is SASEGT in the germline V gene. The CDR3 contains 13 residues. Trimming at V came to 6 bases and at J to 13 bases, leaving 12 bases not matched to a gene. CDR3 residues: CASRPHDRASQFF. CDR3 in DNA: TGTGCCAGCAGACCCCATGACAGGGCATCTCAGTTCTTC.

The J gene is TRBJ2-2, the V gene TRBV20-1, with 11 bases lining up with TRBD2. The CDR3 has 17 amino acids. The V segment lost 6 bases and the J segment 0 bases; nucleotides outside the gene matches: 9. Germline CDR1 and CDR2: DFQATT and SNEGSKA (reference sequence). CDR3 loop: CSAPRLAGGSNTGELFF. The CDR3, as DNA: TGCAGTGCCCCCCGGTTAGCGGGAGGGTCGAACACCGGGGAGCTGTTTTTT.

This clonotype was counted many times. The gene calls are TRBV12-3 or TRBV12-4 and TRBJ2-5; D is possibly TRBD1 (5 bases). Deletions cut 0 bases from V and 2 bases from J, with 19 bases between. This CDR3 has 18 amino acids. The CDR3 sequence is CASSLAPPGQGKQETQYF. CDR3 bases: TGTGCCAGCAGTTTAGCCCCCCCCGGGCAGGGAAAACAAGAGACCCAGTACTTC.

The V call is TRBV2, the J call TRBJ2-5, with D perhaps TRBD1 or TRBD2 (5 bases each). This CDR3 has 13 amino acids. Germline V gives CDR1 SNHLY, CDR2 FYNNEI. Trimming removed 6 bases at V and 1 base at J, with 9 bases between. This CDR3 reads CASSGTIQETQYF. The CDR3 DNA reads TGTGCCAGCAGCGGGACGATCCAAGAGACCCAGTACTTC.

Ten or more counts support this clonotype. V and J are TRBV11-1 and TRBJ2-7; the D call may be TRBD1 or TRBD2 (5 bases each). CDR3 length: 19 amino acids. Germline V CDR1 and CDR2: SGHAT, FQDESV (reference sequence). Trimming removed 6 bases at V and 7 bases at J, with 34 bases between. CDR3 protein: CASRKGSQGEGRSYVEQYF. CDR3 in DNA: TGTGCCAGCAGAAAGGGCAGCCAGGGTGAGGGCCGTTCCTACGTGGAGCAGTACTTC.

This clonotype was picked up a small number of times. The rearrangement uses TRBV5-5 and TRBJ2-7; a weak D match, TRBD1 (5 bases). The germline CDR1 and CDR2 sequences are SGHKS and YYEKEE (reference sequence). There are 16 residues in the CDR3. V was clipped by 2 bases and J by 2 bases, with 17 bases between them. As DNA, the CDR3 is TGTGCCAGCAGCTTCTTTCCTCAGGGTGGGACCTACGAGCAGTACGTC. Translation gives CASSFFPQGGTYEQYV.

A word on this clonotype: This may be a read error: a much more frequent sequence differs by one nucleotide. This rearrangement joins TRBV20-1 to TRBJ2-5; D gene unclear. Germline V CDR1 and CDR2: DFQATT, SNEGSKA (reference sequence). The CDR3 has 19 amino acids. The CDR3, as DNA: TGCTGTGCTAGAGATCGTGGATCAGTTTTTCTCCGAGACCAAGAGACCCAGTACTTC. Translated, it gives CCARDRGSVFLRDQETQYF.

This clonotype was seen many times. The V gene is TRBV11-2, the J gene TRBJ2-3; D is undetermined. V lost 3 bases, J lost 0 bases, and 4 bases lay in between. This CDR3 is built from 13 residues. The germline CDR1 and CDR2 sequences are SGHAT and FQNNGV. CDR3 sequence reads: CASSFMSTDTQYF. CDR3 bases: TGTGCCAGCAGCTTCATGAGCACAGATACGCAGTATTTT.

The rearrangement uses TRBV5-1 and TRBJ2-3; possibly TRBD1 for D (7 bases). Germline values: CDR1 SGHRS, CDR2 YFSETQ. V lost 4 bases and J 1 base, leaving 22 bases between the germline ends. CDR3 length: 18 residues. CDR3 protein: CASSLRNGGGLGTDTQYF. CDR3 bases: TGCGCCAGCAGCCTACGGAACGGAGGGGGCTTAGGCACAGATACGCAGTATTTT.

Here the CDR3 reads CSARDAGRANYGYTF. The DNA for the CDR3 is TGCAGTGCTAGAGATGCAGGCAGGGCGAACTATGGCTACACCTTC. The chain is built from TRBV20-1 and TRBJ1-2; tentative D call: TRBD1 (5 bases). CDR3 length equals 15 residues. Germline CDR1 reads DFQATT; CDR2 reads SNEGSKA (reference sequence). The V and J ends lost 0 bases and 2 bases respectively, with 13 bases between them.

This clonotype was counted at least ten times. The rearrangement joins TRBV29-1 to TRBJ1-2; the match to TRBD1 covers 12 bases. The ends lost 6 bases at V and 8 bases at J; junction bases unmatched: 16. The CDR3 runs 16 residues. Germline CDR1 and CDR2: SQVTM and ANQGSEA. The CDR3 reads CSVPPGQGAHLYGYTF. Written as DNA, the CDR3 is TGCAGCGTACCTCCGGGACAGGGGGCGCATCTATACGGCTACACCTTC.

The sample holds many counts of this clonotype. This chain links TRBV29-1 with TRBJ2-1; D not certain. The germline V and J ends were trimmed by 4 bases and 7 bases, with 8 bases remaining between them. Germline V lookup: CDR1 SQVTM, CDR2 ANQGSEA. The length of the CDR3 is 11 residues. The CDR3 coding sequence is TGCAGCGTTGTGCGGATTAATGAGCAGTTCTTC. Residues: CSVVRINEQFF.

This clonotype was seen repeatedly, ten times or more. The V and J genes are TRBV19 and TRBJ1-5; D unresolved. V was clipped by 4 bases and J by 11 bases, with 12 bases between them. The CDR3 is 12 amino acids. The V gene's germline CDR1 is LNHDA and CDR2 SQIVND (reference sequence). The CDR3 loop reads CASSTTERTQHF. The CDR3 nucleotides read TGTGCCAGTAGTACAACAGAAAGGACCCAGCATTTT.

CDR3 nucleotide sequence: TGTGCCAGCACCCAGTATGCCGGGAGCTCCTACAATGAGCAGTTCTTC. Its protein is CASTQYAGSSYNEQFF. J is TRBJ2-1 and V is TRBV6-2 or TRBV6-3; possible D gene TRBD2, 6 bases. Trimming removed 7 bases at V and 0 bases at J, with 16 bases between. The CDR3 contains 16 residues. Germline CDR1 and CDR2: MNHEY and SVGEGT.

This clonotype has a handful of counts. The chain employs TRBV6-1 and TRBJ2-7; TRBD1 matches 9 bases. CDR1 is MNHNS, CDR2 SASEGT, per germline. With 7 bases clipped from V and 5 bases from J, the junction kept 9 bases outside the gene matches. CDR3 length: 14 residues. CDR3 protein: CASMMTGGLDEQYF. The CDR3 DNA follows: TGTGCCAGCATGATGACAGGGGGGCTCGACGAGCAGTACTTC.

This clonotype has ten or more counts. This CDR3 is CAISPWTGWHSPLHF. As DNA, the CDR3 is TGTGCCATCAGTCCCTGGACAGGCTGGCATTCACCCCTCCACTTT. V gene TRBV10-3 combines with J gene TRBJ1-6, with 7 bases lining up with TRBD1. Trimming removed 5 bases from V and 8 bases from J; junction bases left unmatched: 9. Germline-derived CDR1 and CDR2 are ENHRY and SYGVKD. The CDR3 spans 15 residues.

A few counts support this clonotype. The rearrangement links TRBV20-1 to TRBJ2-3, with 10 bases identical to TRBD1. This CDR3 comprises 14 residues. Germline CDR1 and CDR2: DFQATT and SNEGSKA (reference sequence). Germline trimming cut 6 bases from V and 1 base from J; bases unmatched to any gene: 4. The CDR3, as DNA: TGCAGTGCGGTCGGGACAGGGGGCACAGATACGCAGTATTTT. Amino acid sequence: CSAVGTGGTDTQYF.

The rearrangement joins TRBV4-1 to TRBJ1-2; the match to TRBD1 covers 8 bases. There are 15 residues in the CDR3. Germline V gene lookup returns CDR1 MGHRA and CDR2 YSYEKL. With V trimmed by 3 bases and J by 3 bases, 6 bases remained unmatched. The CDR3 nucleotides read TGCGCCAGCAGCCACCCTGGACAGGGTGACTATGGCTACACCTTC. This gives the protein CASSHPGQGDYGYTF.

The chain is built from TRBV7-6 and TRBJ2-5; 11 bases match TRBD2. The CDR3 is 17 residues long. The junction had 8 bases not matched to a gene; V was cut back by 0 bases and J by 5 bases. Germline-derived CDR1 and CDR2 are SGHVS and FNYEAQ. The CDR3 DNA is TGTGCCAGCAGCTTAGCGGCTAGCGGGGGGCGGCGGGAGACCCAGTACTTC. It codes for CASSLAASGGRRETQYF.

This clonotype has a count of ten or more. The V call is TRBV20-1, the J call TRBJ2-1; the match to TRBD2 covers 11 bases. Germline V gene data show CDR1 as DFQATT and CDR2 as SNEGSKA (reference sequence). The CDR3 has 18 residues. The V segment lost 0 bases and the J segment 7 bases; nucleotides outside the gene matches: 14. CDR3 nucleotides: TGCAGTGCTAGAGACTTGTCGGCCGGGACTAGCGGTACGAATGAGCAGTTCTTC. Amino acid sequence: CSARDLSAGTSGTNEQFF.

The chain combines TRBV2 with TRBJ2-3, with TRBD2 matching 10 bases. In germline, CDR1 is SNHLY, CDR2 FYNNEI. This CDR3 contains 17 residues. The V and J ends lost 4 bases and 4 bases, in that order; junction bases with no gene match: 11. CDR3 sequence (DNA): TGTGCCAGCAGTGTGGCTAGCGGGAGAGGATGGGCAGATACGCAGTATTTT. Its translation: CASSVASGRGWADTQYF.

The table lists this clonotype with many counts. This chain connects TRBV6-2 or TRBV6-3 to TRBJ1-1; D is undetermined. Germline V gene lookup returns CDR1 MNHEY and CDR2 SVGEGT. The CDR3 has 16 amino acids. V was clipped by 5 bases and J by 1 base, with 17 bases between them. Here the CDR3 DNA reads TGTGCCAGCAGTGACCAGTCCGGGCCTTCGAACACTGAAGCTTTCTTT. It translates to CASSDQSGPSNTEAFF.

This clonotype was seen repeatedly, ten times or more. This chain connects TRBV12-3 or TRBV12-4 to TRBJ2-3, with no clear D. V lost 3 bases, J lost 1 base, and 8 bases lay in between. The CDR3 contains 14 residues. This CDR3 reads CASSFLDRTDTQYF. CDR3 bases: TGTGCCAGCAGTTTCTTAGACCGCACAGATACGCAGTATTTT.

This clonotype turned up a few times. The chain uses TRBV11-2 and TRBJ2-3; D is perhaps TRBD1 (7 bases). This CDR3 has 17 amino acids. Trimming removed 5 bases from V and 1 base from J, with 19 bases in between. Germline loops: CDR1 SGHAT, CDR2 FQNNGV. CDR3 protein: CASSPIRGAFGTDTQYF. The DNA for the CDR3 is TGTGCCAGCAGCCCGATCAGGGGGGCGTTCGGCACAGATACGCAGTATTTT.

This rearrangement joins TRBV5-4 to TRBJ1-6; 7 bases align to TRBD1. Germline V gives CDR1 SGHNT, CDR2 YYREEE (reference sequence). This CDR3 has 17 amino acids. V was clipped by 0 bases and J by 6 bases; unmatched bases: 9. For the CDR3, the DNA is TGTGCCAGCAGCTTGGAGGGGGCAGTCAACGCTAATTCACCCCTCCACTTT. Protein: CASSLEGAVNANSPLHF.

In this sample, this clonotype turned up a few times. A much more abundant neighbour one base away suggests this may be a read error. For the CDR3, the DNA is TGCAGCGGTACCGGACGAGCAACTATCGGAGATACGCAGTATTTT. Amino acids: CSGTGRATIGDTQYF. The V call is TRBV29-1, the J call TRBJ2-3, with D unresolved. In germline, CDR1 is SQVTM, CDR2 ANQGSEA. This CDR3 contains 15 residues. Trimming pared 7 bases from V and 5 bases from J, leaving 22 bases between.